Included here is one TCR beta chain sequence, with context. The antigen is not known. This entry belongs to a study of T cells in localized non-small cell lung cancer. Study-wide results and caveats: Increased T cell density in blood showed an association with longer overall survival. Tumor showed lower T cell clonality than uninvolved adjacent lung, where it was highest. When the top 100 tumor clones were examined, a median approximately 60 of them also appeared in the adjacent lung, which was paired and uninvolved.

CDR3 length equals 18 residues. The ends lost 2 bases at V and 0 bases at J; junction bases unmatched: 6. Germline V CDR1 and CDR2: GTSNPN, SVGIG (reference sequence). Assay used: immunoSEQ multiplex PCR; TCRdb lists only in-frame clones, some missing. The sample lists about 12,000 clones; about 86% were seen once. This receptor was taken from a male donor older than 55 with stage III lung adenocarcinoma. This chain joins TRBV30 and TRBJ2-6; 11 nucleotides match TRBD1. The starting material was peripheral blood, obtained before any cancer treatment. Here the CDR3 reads CAWSRTGGFRSGANVLTF. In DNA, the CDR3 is TGTGCCTGGAGTCGGACAGGGGGCTTTCGCTCTGGGGCCAACGTCCTGACTTTC. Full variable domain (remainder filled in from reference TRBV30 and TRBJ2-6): SQTIHQWPATLVQPVGSPLSLECTVEGTSNPNLYWYRQAAGRGLQLLFYSVGIGQISSEVPQNLSASRPQDRQFILSSKKLLLSDSGFYLCAWSRTGGFRSGANVLTFGAGSRLTVL.